These T cell receptor beta chains were read from a single sample in a study of T cells after yellow fever vaccination. MiXCR, run by TCRdb on the 5' RACE reads, gives a single entry per CDR3 protein. Here the sample spans some 400,000 distinct CDR3 sequences, 6.2% being singletons. The source was PBMCs, collected 5 days after the yellow fever booster vaccination. These receptors originate from a man in his thirties or forties who received the YFV17D yellow fever vaccine. Each CDR3 is given without its conserved first and last residue. Fields, in order: clone size, J gene, V gene, CDR3 protein. Expanded clones get a size class; other rows say once, few or many, or leave the size out.

clone_size: NA; j_call: TRBJ2-1; v_call: TRBV7-2; cdr3_aa: ASSSLPGVSYNEQF
clone_size: few; j_call: TRBJ2-2; v_call: TRBV3-1; cdr3_aa: ASTRGWAGELF
clone_size: NA; j_call: TRBJ2-1; v_call: TRBV15; cdr3_aa: ATSTGPASYNEQF
clone_size: many; j_call: TRBJ2-3; v_call: TRBV20-1; cdr3_aa: SASWGTATDTQY
clone_size: many; j_call: TRBJ2-3; v_call: TRBV7-2; cdr3_aa: ASSLFRFGTDTQY
clone_size: NA; j_call: TRBJ2-2; v_call: TRBV20-1; cdr3_aa: SARGAGSGTGELF
clone_size: few; j_call: TRBJ2-1; v_call: TRBV12-3/TRBV12-4; cdr3_aa: ASSPNHGLAGYEQF
clone_size: few; j_call: TRBJ2-6; v_call: TRBV20-1; cdr3_aa: SAPRTSGRAGANVLT
clone_size: many; j_call: TRBJ2-1; v_call: TRBV7-2; cdr3_aa: ASSLMGTQTYNEQF
clone_size: NA; j_call: TRBJ1-4; v_call: TRBV9; cdr3_aa: ASSARQGTSEKLF
clone_size: NA; j_call: TRBJ1-2; v_call: TRBV5-1; cdr3_aa: ASSPGGGAGYT
clone_size: few; j_call: TRBJ1-4; v_call: TRBV3-1; cdr3_aa: ASGSTGKEEKLF
clone_size: NA; j_call: TRBJ2-5; v_call: TRBV24-1; cdr3_aa: ATSDLSASSGETQY
clone_size: NA; j_call: TRBJ2-1; v_call: TRBV10-3; cdr3_aa: AISESAGLSVENEQF
clone_size: many; j_call: TRBJ2-3; v_call: TRBV5-6; cdr3_aa: ASSLLNTQY
clone_size: many; j_call: TRBJ2-5; v_call: TRBV7-6; cdr3_aa: ASSRGRVGGAETQY
clone_size: NA; j_call: TRBJ2-1; v_call: TRBV29-1; cdr3_aa: SVYTGYEQF
clone_size: few; j_call: TRBJ2-1; v_call: TRBV12-3/TRBV12-4; cdr3_aa: ASSLRGPGQGEGEQF
clone_size: NA; j_call: TRBJ1-2; v_call: TRBV7-2; cdr3_aa: ASSLERLTASGYT
clone_size: many; j_call: TRBJ1-1; v_call: TRBV3-1; cdr3_aa: ASSPTGGTGNTEAF
clone_size: many; j_call: TRBJ1-3; v_call: TRBV20-1; cdr3_aa: SARDRGPLSGNTIY
clone_size: few; j_call: TRBJ2-3; v_call: TRBV25-1; cdr3_aa: ASSEYGPRDTQY